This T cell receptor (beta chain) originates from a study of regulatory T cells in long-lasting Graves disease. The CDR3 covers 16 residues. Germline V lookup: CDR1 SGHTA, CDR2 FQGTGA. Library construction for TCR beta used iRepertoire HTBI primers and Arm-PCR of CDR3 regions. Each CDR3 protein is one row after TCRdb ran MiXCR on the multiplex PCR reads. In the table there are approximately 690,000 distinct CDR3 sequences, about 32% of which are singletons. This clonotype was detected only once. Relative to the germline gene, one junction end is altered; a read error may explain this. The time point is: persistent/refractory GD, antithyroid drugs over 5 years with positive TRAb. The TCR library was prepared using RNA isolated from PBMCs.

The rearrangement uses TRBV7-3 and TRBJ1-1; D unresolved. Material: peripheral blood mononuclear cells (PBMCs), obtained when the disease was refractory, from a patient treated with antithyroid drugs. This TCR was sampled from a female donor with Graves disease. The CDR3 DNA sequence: TGTGCCAGCAGCTTAGTTTCTCGGGTGCGGAGCACTGAAGCTTCCTTT. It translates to CASSLVSRVRSTEASF.